Listed below are T cell receptor beta chains from one sample, sequenced in a study of CD8 T cells in ankylosing spondylitis. TCRdb itself ran the 5' RACE reads through MiXCR, one entry per CDR3 protein. The table has 180,000 or so distinct CDR3 sequences, 11% seen once. Sequences were obtained from blood, either unsorted or a sorted T cell fraction (not recorded which). The origin of the receptors is a male donor with ankylosing spondylitis or in good health (not recorded which). Each CDR3 is given with its conserved first and last residue. The D gene is left open where the match is weak. The size entry is marked missing in some rows and otherwise reads once, few, many or a size class.

J	size	D	V	length	CDR3	DNA
TRBJ1-5	many	.	TRBV5-8	13	CASSLARDQPQHF	TGTGCCAGCAGCTTGGCCCGGGATCAGCCCCAGCATTTT
TRBJ2-5	.	.	TRBV14	15	CASSRARVGLETQYF	TGTGCCAGCAGCCGTGCTAGGGTCGGGTTGGAGACCCAGTACTTC
TRBJ2-1	many	TRBD2	TRBV5-1	16	CASSLGIAGPNNEQFF	TGCGCCAGCAGCTTAGGGATAGCGGGACCTAACAATGAGCAGTTCTTC
TRBJ2-2	many	TRBD1	TRBV27	17	CASSYRPGQENTGELFF	TGTGCCAGCAGTTACCGGCCTGGACAGGAAAACACCGGGGAGCTGTTTTTT
TRBJ2-1	many	.	TRBV3-1	13	CASSTGQYNEQFF	TGTGCCAGCAGCACCGGACAGTACAATGAGCAGTTCTTC
TRBJ1-5	many	.	TRBV7-8	14	CASSPGAGNQPQHF	TGTGCCAGCAGCCCAGGGGCTGGCAATCAGCCCCAGCATTTT
TRBJ2-2	many	.	TRBV7-2	15	CASRLGVVATGELFF	TGTGCCAGCAGGCTGGGGGTAGTTGCCACCGGGGAGCTGTTTTTT
TRBJ1-2	many	.	TRBV20-1	15	CSARDSVGHGYGYTF	TGCAGTGCTAGAGATTCGGTGGGCCATGGGTATGGCTACACCTTC
TRBJ2-3	many	TRBD2	TRBV12-3/TRBV12-4	17	CANARAGGLSGTDTQYF	TGTGCCAACGCACGAGCGGGGGGGCTCTCTGGCACAGATACGCAGTATTTT
TRBJ1-6	few	.	TRBV19	12	CAASENNSPLHF	TGTGCCGCCTCAGAAAATAATTCACCCCTCCACTTT
TRBJ2-1	many	TRBD2	TRBV28	16	CASSPAGGPHHNEQFF	TGTGCCAGCAGCCCAGCGGGGGGGCCCCACCACAATGAGCAGTTCTTC
TRBJ2-7	many	TRBD2	TRBV10-2	15	CASKVEREGRYEQYF	TGCGCCAGCAAGGTGGAGCGGGAGGGCCGATACGAGCAGTACTTC
TRBJ2-3	many	.	TRBV5-1	13	CASNHRGRDTQYF	TGCGCCAGCAATCATAGGGGAAGGGATACGCAGTATTTT
TRBJ2-3	many	.	TRBV5-1	14	CASSLGTGTDTQYF	TGCGCCAGCAGCTTGGGGACAGGCACAGATACGCAGTATTTT